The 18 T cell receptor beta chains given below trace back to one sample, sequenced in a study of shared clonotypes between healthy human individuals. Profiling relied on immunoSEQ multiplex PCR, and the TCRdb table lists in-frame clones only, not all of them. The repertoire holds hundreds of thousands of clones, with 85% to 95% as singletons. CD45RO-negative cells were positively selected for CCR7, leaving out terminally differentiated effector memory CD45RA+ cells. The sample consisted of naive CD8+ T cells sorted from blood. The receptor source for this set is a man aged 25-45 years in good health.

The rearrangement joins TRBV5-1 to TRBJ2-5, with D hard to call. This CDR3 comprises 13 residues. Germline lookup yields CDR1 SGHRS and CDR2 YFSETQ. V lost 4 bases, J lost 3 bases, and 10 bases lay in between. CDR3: CASSGGDEETQYF. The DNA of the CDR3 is TGCGCCAGCAGCGGTGGAGATGAAGAGACCCAGTACTTC.

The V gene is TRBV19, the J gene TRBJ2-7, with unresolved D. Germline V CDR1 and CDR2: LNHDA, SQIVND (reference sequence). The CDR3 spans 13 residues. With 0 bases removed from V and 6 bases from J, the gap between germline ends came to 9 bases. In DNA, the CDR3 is TGTGCCAGTAGTATAGATCATCCGGGCGAGCAGTACTTC. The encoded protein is CASSIDHPGEQYF.

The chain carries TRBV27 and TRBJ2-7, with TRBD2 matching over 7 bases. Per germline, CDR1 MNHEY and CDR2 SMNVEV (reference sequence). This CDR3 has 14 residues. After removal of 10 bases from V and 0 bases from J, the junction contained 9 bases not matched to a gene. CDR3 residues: CATGGSFNSYEQYF. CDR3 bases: TGTGCCACCGGGGGGAGCTTTAACTCCTACGAGCAGTACTTC.

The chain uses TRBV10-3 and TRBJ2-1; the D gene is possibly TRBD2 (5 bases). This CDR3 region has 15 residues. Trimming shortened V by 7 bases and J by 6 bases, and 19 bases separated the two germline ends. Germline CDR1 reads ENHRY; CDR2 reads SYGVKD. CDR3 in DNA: TGTGCCATCATGGCCTCGAGGGAGCTAGGCAATGAGCAGTTCTTC. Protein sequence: CAIMASRELGNEQFF.

CDR3 nucleotide sequence: TGTGCCAGCAGCTCATCCGGGACTAGCCCTTACAATGAGCAGTTCTTC. The encoded protein is CASSSSGTSPYNEQFF. This chain uses TRBV7-9 with TRBJ2-1; 9 nucleotides align to TRBD2. Trimming took 4 bases from V and 4 from J; bases not matched to a gene: 8. There are 16 residues in the CDR3. CDR1 is SEHNR, CDR2 FQNEAQ, per germline (reference sequence).

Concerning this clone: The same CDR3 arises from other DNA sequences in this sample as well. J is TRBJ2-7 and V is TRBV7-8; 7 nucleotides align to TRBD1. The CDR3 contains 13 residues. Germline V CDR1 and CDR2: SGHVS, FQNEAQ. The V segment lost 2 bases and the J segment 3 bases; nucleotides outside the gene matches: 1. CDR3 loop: CASSLRGLYEQYF. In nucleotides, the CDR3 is TGTGCCAGCAGCTTAAGGGGGCTCTACGAGCAGTACTTC.

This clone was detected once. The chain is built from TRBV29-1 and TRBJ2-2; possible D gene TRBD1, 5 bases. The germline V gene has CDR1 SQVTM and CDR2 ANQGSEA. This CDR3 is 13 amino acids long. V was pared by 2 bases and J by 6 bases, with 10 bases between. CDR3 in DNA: TGCAGCGTTGAACAGGGTGGGGCCGGGGAGCTGTTTTTT. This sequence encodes CSVEQGGAGELFF.

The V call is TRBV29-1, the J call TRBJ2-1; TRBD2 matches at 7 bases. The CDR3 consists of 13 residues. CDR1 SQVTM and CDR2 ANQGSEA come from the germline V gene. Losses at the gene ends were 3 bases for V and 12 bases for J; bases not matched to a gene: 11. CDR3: CSVDNGTILLQFF. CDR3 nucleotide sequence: TGCAGCGTTGATAACGGGACTATACTATTGCAGTTCTTC.

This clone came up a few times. The CDR3 loop is CASSFLSSSGNEQFF. For the CDR3, the DNA is TGTGCCAGCAGTTTCCTTTCGTCTAGCGGCAATGAGCAGTTCTTC. The chain combines TRBV27 with TRBJ2-1, with 7 bases aligning to TRBD2. Germline V CDR1 and CDR2: MNHEY, SMNVEV (reference sequence). The CDR3 sequence is 15 residues long. The V and J ends lost 3 bases and 6 bases, in that order; junction bases with no gene match: 8.

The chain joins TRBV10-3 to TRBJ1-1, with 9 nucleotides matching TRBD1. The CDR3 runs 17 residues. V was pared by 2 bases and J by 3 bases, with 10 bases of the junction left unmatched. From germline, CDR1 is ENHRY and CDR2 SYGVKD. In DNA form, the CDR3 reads TGTGCCATCAGTGAGGTAGGACAGGGGATGAGGGACACTGAAGCTTTCTTT. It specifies CAISEVGQGMRDTEAFF.

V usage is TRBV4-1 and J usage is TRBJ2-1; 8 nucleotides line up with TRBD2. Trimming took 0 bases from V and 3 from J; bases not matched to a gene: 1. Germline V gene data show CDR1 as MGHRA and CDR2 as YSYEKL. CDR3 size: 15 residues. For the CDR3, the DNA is TGCGCCAGCAGCCAAGAAAGCGGGAGCTACAATGAGCAGTTCTTC. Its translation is CASSQESGSYNEQFF.

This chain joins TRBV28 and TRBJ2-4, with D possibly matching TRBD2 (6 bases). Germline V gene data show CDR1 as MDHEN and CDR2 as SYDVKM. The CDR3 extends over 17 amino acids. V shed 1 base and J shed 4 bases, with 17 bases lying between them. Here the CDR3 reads CASSLSTTRDDKNIQYF. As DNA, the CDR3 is TGTGCCAGCAGTTTATCGACCACGCGGGATGATAAAAACATTCAGTACTTC.

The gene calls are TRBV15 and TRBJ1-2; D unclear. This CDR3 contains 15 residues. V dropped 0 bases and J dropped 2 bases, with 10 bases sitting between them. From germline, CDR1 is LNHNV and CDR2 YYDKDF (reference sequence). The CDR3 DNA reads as TGTGCCACCAGCAGAGAACAGAGCGCAAACTATGGCTACACCTTC. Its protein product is CATSREQSANYGYTF.

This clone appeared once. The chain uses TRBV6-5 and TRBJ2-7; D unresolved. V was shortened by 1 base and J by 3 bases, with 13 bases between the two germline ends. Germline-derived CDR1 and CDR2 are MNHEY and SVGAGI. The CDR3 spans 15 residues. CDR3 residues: CASSYYQAPLYEQYF. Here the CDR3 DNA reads TGTGCCAGCAGTTACTACCAGGCCCCACTCTACGAGCAGTACTTC.

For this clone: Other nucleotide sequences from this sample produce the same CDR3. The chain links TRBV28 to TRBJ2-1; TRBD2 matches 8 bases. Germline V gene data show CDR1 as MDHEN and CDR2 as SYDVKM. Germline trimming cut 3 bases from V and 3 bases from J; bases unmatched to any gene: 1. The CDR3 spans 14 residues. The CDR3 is CASSFLAGYNEQFF. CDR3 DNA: TGTGCCAGCAGTTTTCTAGCGGGCTACAATGAGCAGTTCTTC.

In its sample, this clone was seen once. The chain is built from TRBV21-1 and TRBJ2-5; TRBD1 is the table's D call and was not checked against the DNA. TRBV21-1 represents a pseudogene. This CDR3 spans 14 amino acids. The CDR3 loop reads CASSEAGGKETQYF. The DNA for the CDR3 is TGTGCCAGCAGCGAGGCAGGGGGCAAAGAGACCCAGTACTTC.

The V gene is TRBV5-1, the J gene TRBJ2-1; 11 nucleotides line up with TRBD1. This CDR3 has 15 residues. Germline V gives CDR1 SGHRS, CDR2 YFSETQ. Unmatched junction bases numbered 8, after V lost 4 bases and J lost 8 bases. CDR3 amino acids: CASSIGQGAEDEQFF. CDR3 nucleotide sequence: TGCGCCAGCAGCATCGGACAGGGGGCCGAAGATGAGCAGTTCTTC.

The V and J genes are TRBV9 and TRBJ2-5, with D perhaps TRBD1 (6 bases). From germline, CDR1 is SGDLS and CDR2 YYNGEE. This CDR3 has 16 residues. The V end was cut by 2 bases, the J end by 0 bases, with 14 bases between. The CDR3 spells CASSVPQGSDQETQYF. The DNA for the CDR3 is TGTGCCAGCAGCGTCCCACAGGGTTCGGACCAAGAGACCCAGTACTTC.